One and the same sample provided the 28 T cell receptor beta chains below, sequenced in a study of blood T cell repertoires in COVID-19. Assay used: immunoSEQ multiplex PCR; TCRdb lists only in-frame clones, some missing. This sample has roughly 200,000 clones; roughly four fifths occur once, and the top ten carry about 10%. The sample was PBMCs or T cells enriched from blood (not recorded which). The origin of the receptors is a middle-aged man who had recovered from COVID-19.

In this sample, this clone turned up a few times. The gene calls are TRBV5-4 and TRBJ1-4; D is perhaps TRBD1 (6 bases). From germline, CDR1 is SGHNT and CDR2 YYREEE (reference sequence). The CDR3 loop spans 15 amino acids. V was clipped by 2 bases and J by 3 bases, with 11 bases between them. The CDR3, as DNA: TGTGCCAGCAGCTTAGGGGGAGCGGCTAATGAAAAACTGTTTTTT. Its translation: CASSLGGAANEKLFF.

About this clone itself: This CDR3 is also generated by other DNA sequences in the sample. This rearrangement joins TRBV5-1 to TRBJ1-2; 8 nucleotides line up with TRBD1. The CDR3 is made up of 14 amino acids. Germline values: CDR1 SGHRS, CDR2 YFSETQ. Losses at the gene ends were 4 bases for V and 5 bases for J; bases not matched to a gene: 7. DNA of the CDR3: TGCGCCAGCAGCCCAGGACAGGGAGGGTATGGCTACACCTTC. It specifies CASSPGQGGYGYTF.

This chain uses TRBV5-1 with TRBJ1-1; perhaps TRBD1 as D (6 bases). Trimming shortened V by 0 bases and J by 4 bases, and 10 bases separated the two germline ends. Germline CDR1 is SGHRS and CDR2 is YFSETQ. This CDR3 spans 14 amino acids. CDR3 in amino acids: CASSLEGGGTEAFF. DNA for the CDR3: TGCGCCAGCAGCTTGGAGGGAGGGGGCACTGAAGCTTTCTTT.

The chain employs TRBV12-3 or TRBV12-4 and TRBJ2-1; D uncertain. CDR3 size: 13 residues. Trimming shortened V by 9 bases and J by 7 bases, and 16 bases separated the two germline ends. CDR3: CASTNLIRNEQFF. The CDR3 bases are TGTGCCAGTACCAACCTCATCCGGAATGAGCAGTTCTTC.

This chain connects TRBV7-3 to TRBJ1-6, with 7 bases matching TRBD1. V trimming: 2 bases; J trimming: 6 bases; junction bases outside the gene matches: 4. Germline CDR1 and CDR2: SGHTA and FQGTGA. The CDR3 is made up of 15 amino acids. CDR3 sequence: CASSLYGTANSPLHF. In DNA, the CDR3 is TGTGCCAGCAGCTTATACGGGACAGCTAATTCACCCCTCCACTTT.

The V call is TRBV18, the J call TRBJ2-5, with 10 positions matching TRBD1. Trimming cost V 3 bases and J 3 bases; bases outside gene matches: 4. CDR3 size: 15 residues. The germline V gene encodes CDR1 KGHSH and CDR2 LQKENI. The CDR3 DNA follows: TGTGCCAGCTCACCGCGGGACAGGGGAGAAGAGACCCAGTACTTC. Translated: CASSPRDRGEETQYF. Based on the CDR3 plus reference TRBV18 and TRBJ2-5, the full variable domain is NAGVMQNPRHLVRRRGQEARLRCSPMKGHSHVYWYRQLPEEGLKFMVYLQKENIIDESGMPKERFSAEFPKEGPSILRIQQVVRGDSAAYFCASSPRDRGEETQYFGPGTRLLVL.

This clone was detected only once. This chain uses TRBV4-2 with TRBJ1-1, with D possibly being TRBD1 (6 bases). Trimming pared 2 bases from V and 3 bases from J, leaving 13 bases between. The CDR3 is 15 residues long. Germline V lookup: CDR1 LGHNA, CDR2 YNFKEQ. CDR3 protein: CASSQPGGRDTEAFF. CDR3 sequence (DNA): TGTGCCAGCAGCCAACCCGGGGGGCGCGACACTGAAGCTTTCTTT.

CDR3 nucleotide sequence: TGTGCCAGCAGCCAAACTCGCTCGTGGACTAATGAAAAACTGTTTTTT. Translation gives CASSQTRSWTNEKLFF. This rearrangement joins TRBV3-1 (or the pseudogene TRBV3-2) to TRBJ1-4; no firm D call. The length of the CDR3 is 16 residues. Germline V CDR1 and CDR2: LGHDT, YNNKEL (reference sequence). Trimming took 2 bases from V and 2 from J, leaving 12 bases between them.

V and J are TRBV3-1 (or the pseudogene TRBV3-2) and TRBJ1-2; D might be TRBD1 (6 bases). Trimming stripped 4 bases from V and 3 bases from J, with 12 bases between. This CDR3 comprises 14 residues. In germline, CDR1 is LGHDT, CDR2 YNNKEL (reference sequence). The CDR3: CASSREGDHYGYTF. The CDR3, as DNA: TGTGCCAGCAGCCGCGAGGGGGATCACTATGGCTACACCTTC.

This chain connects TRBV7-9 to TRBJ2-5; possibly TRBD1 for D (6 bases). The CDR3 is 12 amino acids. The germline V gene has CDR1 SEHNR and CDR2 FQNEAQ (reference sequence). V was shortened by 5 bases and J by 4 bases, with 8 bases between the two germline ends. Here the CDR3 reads CASSLQGETQYF. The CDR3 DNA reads TGTGCCAGCAGCCTACAGGGAGAGACCCAGTACTTC.

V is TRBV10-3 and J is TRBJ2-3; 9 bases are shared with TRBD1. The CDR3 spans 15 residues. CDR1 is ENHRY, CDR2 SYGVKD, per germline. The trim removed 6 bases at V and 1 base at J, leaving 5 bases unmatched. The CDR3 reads CAISSTGGGTDTQYF. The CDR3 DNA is TGTGCCATCAGCTCGACAGGGGGTGGCACAGATACGCAGTATTTT.

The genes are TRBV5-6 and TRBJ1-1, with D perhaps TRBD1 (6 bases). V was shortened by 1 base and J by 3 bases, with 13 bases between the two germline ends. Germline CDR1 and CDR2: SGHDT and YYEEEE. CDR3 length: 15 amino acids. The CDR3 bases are TGTGCCAGCAGCTTGAGGGGGACGAGTTACACTGAAGCTTTCTTT. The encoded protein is CASSLRGTSYTEAFF.

The CDR3 region has the DNA TGCAGTGCCAGTCATAGCAATCAGCCCCAGCATTTT. It encodes CSASHSNQPQHF. This chain links TRBV20-1 with TRBJ1-5; no definite D call. Trimming shortened V by 6 bases and J by 0 bases, and 6 bases separated the two germline ends. The CDR3 runs to 12 residues. Germline CDR1 reads DFQATT; CDR2 reads SNEGSKA (reference sequence).

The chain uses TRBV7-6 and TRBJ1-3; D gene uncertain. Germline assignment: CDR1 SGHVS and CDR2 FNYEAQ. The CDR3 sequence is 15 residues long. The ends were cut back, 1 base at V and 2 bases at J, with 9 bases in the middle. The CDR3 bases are TGTGCCAGCAGCTTAGACATTTCCCCTGGAAACACCATATATTTT. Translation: CASSLDISPGNTIYF.

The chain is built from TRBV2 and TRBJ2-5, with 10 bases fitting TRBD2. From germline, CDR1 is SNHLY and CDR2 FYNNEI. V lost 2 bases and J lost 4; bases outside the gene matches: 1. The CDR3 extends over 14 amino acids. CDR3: CASSELAGAETQYF. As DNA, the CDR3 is TGTGCCAGCAGTGAACTAGCGGGAGCAGAGACCCAGTACTTC.

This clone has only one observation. CDR3 sequence reads: CASSNGGDSNEQFF. The CDR3 coding sequence is TGTGCCAGCAGTAACGGGGGAGATAGCAATGAGCAGTTCTTC. The chain combines TRBV6-5 with TRBJ2-1; tentative D call: TRBD2 (6 bases). The CDR3 has 14 residues. V was shortened by 5 bases and J by 6 bases, with 14 bases between the two germline ends. From germline, CDR1 is MNHEY and CDR2 SVGAGI.

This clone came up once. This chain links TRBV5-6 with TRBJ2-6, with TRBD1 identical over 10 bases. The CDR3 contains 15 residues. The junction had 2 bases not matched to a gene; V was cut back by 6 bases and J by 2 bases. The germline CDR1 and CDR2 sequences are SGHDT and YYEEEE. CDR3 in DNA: TGTGCCAGCACCGGACAGGGGGCTGGGGCCAACGTCCTGACTTTC. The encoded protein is CASTGQGAGANVLTF. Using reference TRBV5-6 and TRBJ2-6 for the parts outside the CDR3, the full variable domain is DAGVTQSPTHLIKTRGQQVTLRCSPKSGHDTVSWYQQALGQGPQFIFQYYEEEERQRGNFPDRFSGHQFPNYSSELNVNALLLGDSALYLCASTGQGAGANVLTFGAGSRLTVL.

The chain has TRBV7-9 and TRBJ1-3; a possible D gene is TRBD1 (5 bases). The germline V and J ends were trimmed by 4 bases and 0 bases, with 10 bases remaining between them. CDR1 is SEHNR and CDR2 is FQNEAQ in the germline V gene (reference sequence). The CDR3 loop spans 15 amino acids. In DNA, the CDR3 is TGTGCCAGCAGCTGGGGGGTGAGCTCTGGAAACACCATATATTTT. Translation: CASSWGVSSGNTIYF.

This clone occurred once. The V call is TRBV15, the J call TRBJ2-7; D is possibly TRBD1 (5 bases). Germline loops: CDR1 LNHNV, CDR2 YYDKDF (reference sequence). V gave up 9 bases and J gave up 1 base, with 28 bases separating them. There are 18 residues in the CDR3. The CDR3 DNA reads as TGTGCCACACCCGGGTGGGGCGGTCGACTTCGGGCGTCCTACGAGCAGTACGTC. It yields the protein CATPGWGGRLRASYEQYV.

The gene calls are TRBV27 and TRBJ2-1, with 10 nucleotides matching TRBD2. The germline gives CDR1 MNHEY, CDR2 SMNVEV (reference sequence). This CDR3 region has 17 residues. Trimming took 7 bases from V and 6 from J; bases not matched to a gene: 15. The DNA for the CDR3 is TGTGCCAGCACCATATTTCAAGCGGGAGGGCCTATCAATGAGCAGTTCTTC. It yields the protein CASTIFQAGGPINEQFF.

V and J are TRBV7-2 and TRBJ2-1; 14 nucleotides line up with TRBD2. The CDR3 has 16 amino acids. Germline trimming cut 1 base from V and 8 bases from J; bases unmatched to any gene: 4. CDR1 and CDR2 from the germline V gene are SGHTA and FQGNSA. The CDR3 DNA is TGTGCCAGCAGCTTAGTGGGACTAGCGGGAGTGGATGAGCAGTTCTTC. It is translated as CASSLVGLAGVDEQFF.

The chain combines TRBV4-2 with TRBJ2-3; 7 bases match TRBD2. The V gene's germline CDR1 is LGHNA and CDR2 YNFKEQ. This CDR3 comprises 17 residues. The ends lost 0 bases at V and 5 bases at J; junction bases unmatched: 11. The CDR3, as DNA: TGTGCCAGCAGCCAAGATCGCGCCGGGAGGCAGAGAGATACGCAGTATTTT. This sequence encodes CASSQDRAGRQRDTQYF.

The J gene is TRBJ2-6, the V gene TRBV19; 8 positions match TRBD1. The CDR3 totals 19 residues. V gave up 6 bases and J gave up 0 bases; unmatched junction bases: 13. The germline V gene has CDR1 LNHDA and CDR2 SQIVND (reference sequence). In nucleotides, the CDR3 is TGTGCCAGTAGCCCTTACGGACAGGGTAATCCCTCTGGGGCCAACGTCCTGACTTTC. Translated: CASSPYGQGNPSGANVLTF.

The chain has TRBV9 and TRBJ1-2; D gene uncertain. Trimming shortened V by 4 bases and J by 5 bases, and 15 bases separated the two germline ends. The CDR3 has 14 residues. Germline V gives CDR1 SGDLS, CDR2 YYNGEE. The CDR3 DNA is TGTGCCAGCAGCTCCCGGGCAGCGGTTTATGGCTACACCTTC. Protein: CASSSRAAVYGYTF. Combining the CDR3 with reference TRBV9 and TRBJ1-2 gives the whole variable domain DSGVTQTPKHLITATGQRVTLRCSPRSGDLSVYWYQQSLDQGLQFLIQYYNGEERAKGNILERFSAQQFPDLHSELNLSSLELGDSALYFCASSSRAAVYGYTFGSGTRLTVV.

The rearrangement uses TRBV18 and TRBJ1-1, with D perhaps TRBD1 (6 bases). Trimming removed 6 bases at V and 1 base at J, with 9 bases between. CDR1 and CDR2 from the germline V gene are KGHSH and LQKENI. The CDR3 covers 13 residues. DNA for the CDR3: TGTGCCAGCTCTCGGGACAAGAACACTGAAGCTTTCTTT. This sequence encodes CASSRDKNTEAFF.

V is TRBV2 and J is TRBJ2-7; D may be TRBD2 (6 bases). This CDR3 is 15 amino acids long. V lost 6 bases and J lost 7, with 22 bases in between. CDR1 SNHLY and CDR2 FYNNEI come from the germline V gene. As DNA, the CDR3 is TGTGCCAGCAGCGGGAGCACTGGACCTCCGGGGGAGCAGTACGTC. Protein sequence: CASSGSTGPPGEQYV.

CDR3 nucleotides: TGTGCCAGCAGCCCCCAACCCAGGGCCACAAACACTGAAGCTTTCTTT. This encodes CASSPQPRATNTEAFF. The chain joins TRBV9 to TRBJ1-1; TRBD1 might be the D (5 bases). The CDR3 is made up of 16 amino acids. Germline V gene lookup returns CDR1 SGDLS and CDR2 YYNGEE. Trimming pared 4 bases from V and 2 bases from J, leaving 18 bases between.

This CDR3 is CASSYSREFNNEQFF. The CDR3 coding sequence is TGTGCCAGCAGTTACTCGCGGGAGTTCAACAATGAGCAGTTCTTC. This chain uses TRBV6-2 or TRBV6-3 with TRBJ2-1; 7 bases match TRBD2. The V and J ends lost 0 bases and 5 bases, in that order; junction bases with no gene match: 4. The germline V gene has CDR1 MNHEY and CDR2 SVGEGT. The CDR3 totals 15 residues.